Included here is one T cell receptor (beta chain) sequence, with context. This entry is derived from a study of response to subunit inactivated influenza vaccine. From the RT-PCR reads, TCRdb called clonotypes with MiXCR, one entry per CDR3 protein. The sample lists about 170,000 distinct CDR3 sequences, roughly 12% occurring once. The CDR3 extends over 13 amino acids. Trimming stripped 5 bases from V and 5 bases from J, with 7 bases between. The germline V gene has CDR1 SEHNR and CDR2 FQNEAQ (reference sequence). The same specimen was also included in a second study, on T cells expressing NK-cell markers. Per that study: What made the TCR beta cDNA was 5'RACE template switching with UMIs.

This sequence was found in a man in his fifties who received an inactivated influenza vaccine. The chain joins TRBV7-9 to TRBJ2-6; D not resolved. The sample here was CD8+ T cells sorted from PBMCs, taken 11 to 12 days after vaccination. The CDR3 DNA follows: TGTGCCAGCAGCCCCTATTGGGCCAACGTCCTGACTTTC. As protein: CASSPYWANVLTF.